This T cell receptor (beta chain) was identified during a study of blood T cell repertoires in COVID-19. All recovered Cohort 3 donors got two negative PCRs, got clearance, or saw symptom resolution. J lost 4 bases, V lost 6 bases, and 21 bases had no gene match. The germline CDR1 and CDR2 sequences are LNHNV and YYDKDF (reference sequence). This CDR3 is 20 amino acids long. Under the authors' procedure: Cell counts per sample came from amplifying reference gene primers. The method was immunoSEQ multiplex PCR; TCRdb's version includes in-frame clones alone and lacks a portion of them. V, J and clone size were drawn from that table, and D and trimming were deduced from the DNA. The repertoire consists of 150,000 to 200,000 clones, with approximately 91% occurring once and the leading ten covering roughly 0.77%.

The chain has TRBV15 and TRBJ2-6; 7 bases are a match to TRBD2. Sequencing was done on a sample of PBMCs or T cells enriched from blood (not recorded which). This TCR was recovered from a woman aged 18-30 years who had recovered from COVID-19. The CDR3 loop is CATRRGAGRTRSSGANVLTF. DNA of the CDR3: TGTGCCACCAGAAGGGGAGCGGGAAGGACTCGTTCATCGGGGGCCAACGTCCTGACTTTC.